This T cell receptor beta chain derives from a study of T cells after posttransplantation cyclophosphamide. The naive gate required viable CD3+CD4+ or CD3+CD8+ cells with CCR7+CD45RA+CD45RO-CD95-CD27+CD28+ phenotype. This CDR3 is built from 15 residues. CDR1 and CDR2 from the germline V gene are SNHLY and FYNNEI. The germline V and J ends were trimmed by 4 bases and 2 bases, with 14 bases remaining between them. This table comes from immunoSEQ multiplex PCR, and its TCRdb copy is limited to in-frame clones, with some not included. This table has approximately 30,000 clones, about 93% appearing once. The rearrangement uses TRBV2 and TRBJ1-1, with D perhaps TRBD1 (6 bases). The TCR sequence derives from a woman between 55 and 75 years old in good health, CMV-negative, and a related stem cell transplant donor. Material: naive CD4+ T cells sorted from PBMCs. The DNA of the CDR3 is TGTGCCAGCAGTGTTTCCGGGGGGCGCAACACTGAAGCTTTCTTT. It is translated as CASSVSGGRNTEAFF. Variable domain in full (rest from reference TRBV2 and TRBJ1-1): EPEVTQTPSHQVTQMGQEVILRCVPISNHLYFYWYRQILGQKVEFLVSFYNNEISEKSEIFDDQFSVERPDGSNFTLKIRSTKLEDSAMYFCASSVSGGRNTEAFFGQGTRLTVV.